Sequencing of this TCR beta chain was carried out in a study of long-term antiretroviral therapy in people with HIV. Samples were assayed with immunoSEQ v3.0 at survey level. Sequencing used immunoSEQ multiplex PCR; TCRdb keeps in-frame clones, though not all of them. The table lists just under 30,000 clones, about 85% of them singletons. Germline V gives CDR1 SNHLY, CDR2 FYNNEI. The CDR3 runs 14 residues. Trimming at V came to 8 bases and at J to 2 bases, leaving 9 bases not matched to a gene. In its sample, this clone ranks as medium-sized (0.01 to 0.1%). Sequences were derived from unsorted PBMCs, sampled around 5 years before starting antiretroviral therapy. The receptor was isolated from a man over 45 with HIV. The chain couples TRBV2 to TRBJ2-7; 7 nucleotides agree with TRBD2. DNA for the CDR3: TGTGCCAGCGACCCAACTAGCGAGGCCTACGAGCAGTACTTC. This translates into CASDPTSEAYEQYF.